This record covers a single T cell receptor beta chain. Cycle 7 day 1, cycle 4 day 1, and baseline were the timepoints at which blood was sampled. This sample was taken from a study of OX40 agonist ivuxolimab in advanced cancers. This CDR3 comprises 16 residues. Germline CDR1 and CDR2: SGHTA and FQGNSA. The junction had 4 bases not matched to a gene; V was cut back by 4 bases and J by 4 bases. Only in-frame clones appear in the TCRdb table, and some are missing; sequencing was by immunoSEQ multiplex PCR. Of about 78,000 clones listed, approximately 80% are singletons. This chain links TRBV7-2 with TRBJ2-3; 14 bases align to TRBD2. This sample comprised CD4+ or CD8+ T cells sorted from blood, obtained in a trial of the OX40 agonist ivuxolimab. The TCR was taken from an adult with an advanced solid tumor such as melanoma, head and neck, liver or kidney cancer. CDR3 residues: CASSSGLAGVADTQYF. The CDR3, as DNA: TGTGCCAGCAGCTCGGGACTAGCGGGAGTTGCAGATACGCAGTATTTT. The whole variable domain, filled in from reference TRBV7-2 and TRBJ2-3, reads GAGVSQSPSNKVTEKGKDVELRCDPISGHTALYWYRQSLGQGLEFLIYFQGNSAPDKSGLPSDRFSAERTGGSVSTLTIQRTQQEDSAVYLCASSSGLAGVADTQYFGPGTRLTVL.